The clone carrying this T cell receptor beta chain occurred a few times. Original processing notes: Using reference gene primer amplification, nucleated cell counts were estimated. The protocol was immunoSEQ multiplex PCR, while the TCRdb copy is restricted to in-frame clones and leaves out a portion. V and J calls and clone size follow that table, whereas D and trimming were derived from the DNA. The data hold nearly 100,000 clones, with about 80% observed a single time. This specimen belongs to a study of blood T cell repertoires in COVID-19. Background on the study: Samples taken during acute and convalescent COVID-19 were collected in the United States, Italy and Spain. Sample material is recorded as cDNA or gDNA derived from T cells, B-cell-depleted T cells, or PBMCs.

The CDR3 covers 14 residues. Per the germline V gene, CDR1 is LNHDA and CDR2 is SQIVND (reference sequence). The J segment lost 4 bases and the V segment lost 4 bases, leaving 6 bases of the junction unmatched. The origin of this receptor is a man between 70 and 80 years old with acute or convalescent COVID-19. The sequencing sample was made of peripheral blood. This chain connects TRBV19 to TRBJ1-1; TRBD1 matches at 7 bases. The CDR3 is CASSTTGAGTEAFF. In nucleotides, the CDR3 is TGTGCCAGTAGTACAACAGGGGCCGGCACTGAAGCTTTCTTT.